This T cell receptor beta chain was observed in a study of blood T cell repertoires in COVID-19. Study as a whole: Sources were T cells, B-cell-depleted T cells, or PBMCs; the material itself was cDNA or gDNA.

Trimming cost V 6 bases and J 4 bases; bases outside gene matches: 3. Germline V gene lookup returns CDR1 MDHEN and CDR2 SYDVKM. CDR3 length: 14 residues. Clones were sequenced by immunoSEQ multiplex PCR, and TCRdb holds only the in-frame ones, with some missing. Among about 230,000 clones listed, 85% to 90% were seen once. The sequenced sample was peripheral blood. This chain connects TRBV28 to TRBJ2-6, with TRBD1 matching over 7 bases. The receptor was derived from a man over 45 with COVID-19, enrolled during active disease. CDR3 loop: CASRQGYGANVLTF. The DNA of the CDR3 is TGTGCCAGCAGACAGGGGTACGGGGCCAACGTCCTGACTTTC.